A single sample gave rise to the 9 T cell receptor beta chains below, sequenced in a study of T cells in women clearing cervical HPV infection listed by TCRdb under 2018. The library relied on the immunoSEQ multiplex PCR assay. As stored in TCRdb, this immuneACCESS dataset retains in-frame rearrangements with V and J assigned. A fraction of the clones does not appear; measured against another copy, unresolved V genes explain less than half of the discrepancy, and the remainder lacks a known reason. The table kept for this sample lists around 17,000 clones. The ten most abundant clones make up roughly a tenth of the sample. The sample comprised blood buffy coat. These receptor sequences come from a woman aged 18-70 years with a cervical HPV16 infection that either progressed to CIN3+ or cleared (not recorded which).

CDR3: CASSQDLGLAGGQETQYF. Incomplete CDR3 DNA: TGCGCCAGCAGCCAAGATCTAGGGCTAGCGGGGGGCCAGGAGACC. The chain links TRBV4-1 to TRBJ2-5; 11 bases agree with TRBD2. The read halts 3 residues ahead of the CDR3 end, with the missing end drawn from the germline J gene. The CDR3 contains 18 residues. V was clipped by 0 bases and J by 5 bases; unmatched bases: 11. Per germline, CDR1 MGHRA and CDR2 YSYEKL.

A note on this clone: The read stops 3 residues short of the end of the CDR3; the missing end is completed from the germline J gene. The chain has TRBV5-1 and TRBJ1-1; D may be TRBD1 (5 bases). Per the germline V gene, CDR1 is SGHRS and CDR2 is YFSETQ. This CDR3 contains 12 residues. CDR3 loop: CASSLESGMAFF. Incomplete CDR3 DNA: TGCGCCAGCAGCTTGGAGTCAGGGATG. The entire variable domain, with the rest obtained from reference TRBV5-1 and TRBJ1-1, is as follows: KAGVTQTPRYLIKTRGQQVTLSCSPISGHRSVSWYQQTPGQGLQFLFEYFSETQRNKGNFPGRFSGRQFSNSRSEMNVSTLELGDSALYLCASSLESGMAFFGQGTRLTVV.

A remark on this clone: The observed sequence ends 3 residues before the CDR3 terminus, with the missing tail filled in from the germline J gene. The chain couples TRBV24-1 to TRBJ2-5; 9 bases are a match to TRBD1. Germline V lookup: CDR1 KGHDR, CDR2 SFDVKD. V dropped 3 bases and J dropped 4; count of bases not matched to a gene: 5. The length of the CDR3 is 15 residues. The covered CDR3 bases are TGTGCCACCAGTGATACCACAGGGGGCACAGAGACC. It specifies CATSDTTGGTET. The full CDR3 reads CATSDTTGGTETQYF.

To note about this clone: The read comes to an end 3 residues before the CDR3 does, leaving the germline J gene to fill in the end. The rearrangement links TRBV7-9 to TRBJ2-1; D is perhaps TRBD1 (6 bases). Germline CDR1 and CDR2: SEHNR and FQNEAQ (reference sequence). The CDR3 sequence is 15 residues long. V dropped 5 bases and J dropped 6 bases, with 17 bases sitting between them. CDR3 loop: CASSPPGVSLNEQFF. The sequenced CDR3 bases are TGTGCCAGCAGCCCCCCAGGGGTCAGCCTCAATGAG.

For this clone: Read sequence stops 3 residues before the CDR3 end, and the germline J gene provides the missing end. The V and J genes are TRBV7-8 and TRBJ2-1, with 8 bases fitting TRBD2. Germline V gene lookup returns CDR1 SGHVS and CDR2 FQNEAQ. Losses at the gene ends were 0 bases for V and 8 bases for J; bases not matched to a gene: 9. CDR3 length: 16 amino acids. CDR3 in amino acids: CASSLAGGGGIYEQFF. The part of the CDR3 DNA that was read is TGTGCCAGCAGCTTAGCGGGGGGCGGGGGGATCTATGAG. The full variable domain, in which reference TRBV7-8 and TRBJ2-1 provide the parts outside the CDR3, is GAGVSQSPRYKVAKRGQDVALRCDPISGHVSLFWYQQALGQGPEFLTYFQNEAQLDKSGLPSDRFFAERPEGSVSTLKIQRTQQEDSAVYLCASSLAGGGGIYEQFFGPGTRLTVL.

A word on this clone: The sequence runs out 3 residues before the end of the CDR3; the remainder is reconstructed from the germline J gene. This chain uses TRBV7-3 with TRBJ2-1; 9 bases are a match to TRBD1. This CDR3 region has 15 residues. Germline V gives CDR1 SGHTA, CDR2 FQGTGA. The V gene end was trimmed by 5 bases and the J gene end by 3 bases; junction bases not matched to a gene: 5. CDR3 DNA, as far as it was read: TGTGCCAGCAGCGTGGGACAGGGAAGCTACAATGAG. It codes for CASSVGQGSYNE. In full, the CDR3 reads CASSVGQGSYNEQFF.

Notes on this clone: The read halts 3 residues ahead of the CDR3 end, with the missing end drawn from the germline J gene. This chain connects TRBV20-1 to TRBJ1-2, with 9 positions matching TRBD1. Germline values: CDR1 DFQATT, CDR2 SNEGSKA (reference sequence). The junction had 7 bases not matched to a gene; V was cut back by 7 bases and J by 4 bases. CDR3 length equals 13 residues. CDR3 in amino acids: CSVTGGEGYGYTF. The CDR3 bases that were read are TGCAGTGTTACAGGGGGCGAGGGCTATGGC.

Of note for this clone: The sequenced fragment ends 3 residues before the CDR3 boundary, so the rest is inferred from the germline J gene. The rearrangement uses TRBV20-1 and TRBJ2-2; tentative D call: TRBD2 (7 bases). Per the germline V gene, CDR1 is DFQATT and CDR2 is SNEGSKA (reference sequence). This CDR3 has 16 residues. CDR3 sequence: CSARDTRGGGNSPLFF. The CDR3 bases that were read are TGCAGTGCTAGAGATACGAGGGGGGGAGGGAATTCACCG.

Comments on this clone: The CDR3 end falls 3 residues outside the read, so it is completed with the germline J gene. The V and J genes are TRBV6-2 or TRBV6-3 and TRBJ1-2, with 8 bases matching TRBD1. The CDR3 contains 16 residues. Germline V CDR1 and CDR2: MNHEY, SVGEGT. CDR3 amino acids: CASSYTGTGVYGGYTF. CDR3 bases read: TGTGCCAGCAGTTACACCGGGACAGGCGTCTATGGCGGC.